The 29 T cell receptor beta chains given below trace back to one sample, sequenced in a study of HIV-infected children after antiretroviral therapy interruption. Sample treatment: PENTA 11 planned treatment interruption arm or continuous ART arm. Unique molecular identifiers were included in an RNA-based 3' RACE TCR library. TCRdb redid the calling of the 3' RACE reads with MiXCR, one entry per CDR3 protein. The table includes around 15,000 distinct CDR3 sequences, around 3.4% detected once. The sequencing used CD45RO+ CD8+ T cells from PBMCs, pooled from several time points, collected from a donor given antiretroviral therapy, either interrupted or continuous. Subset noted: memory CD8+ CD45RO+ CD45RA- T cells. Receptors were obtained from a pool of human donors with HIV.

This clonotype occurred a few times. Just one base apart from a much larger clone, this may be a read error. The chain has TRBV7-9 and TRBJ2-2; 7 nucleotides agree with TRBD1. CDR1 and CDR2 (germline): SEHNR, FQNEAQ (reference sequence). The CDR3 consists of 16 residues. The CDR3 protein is CVSSPDRVTSTGELFF. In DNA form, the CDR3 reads TGTGTCAGCAGCCCAGACAGGGTAACAAGCACCGGGGAGCTGTTTTTT.

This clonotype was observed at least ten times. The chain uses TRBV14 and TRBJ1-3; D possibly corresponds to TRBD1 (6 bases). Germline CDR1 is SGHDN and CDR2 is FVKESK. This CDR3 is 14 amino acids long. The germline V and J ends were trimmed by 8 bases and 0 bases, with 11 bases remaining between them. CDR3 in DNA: TGTGCCAGCGGGGGGACATACTCTGGAAACACCATATATTTT. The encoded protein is CASGGTYSGNTIYF.

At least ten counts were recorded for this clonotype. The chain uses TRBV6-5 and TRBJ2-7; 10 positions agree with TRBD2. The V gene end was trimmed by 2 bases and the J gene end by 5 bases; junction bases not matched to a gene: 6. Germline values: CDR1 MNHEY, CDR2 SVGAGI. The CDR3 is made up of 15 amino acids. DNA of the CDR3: TGTGCCAGCAGTTACGGTAGCGGGGGGCCCCACGAGCAGTACTTC. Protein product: CASSYGSGGPHEQYF.

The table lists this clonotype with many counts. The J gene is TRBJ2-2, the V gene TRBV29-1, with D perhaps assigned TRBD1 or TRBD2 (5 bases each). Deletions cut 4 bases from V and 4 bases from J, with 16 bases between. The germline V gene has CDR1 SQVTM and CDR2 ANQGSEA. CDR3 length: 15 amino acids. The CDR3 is CSVVHGHRGTGELFF. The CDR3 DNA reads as TGCAGCGTTGTGCATGGACACCGGGGCACCGGGGAGCTGTTTTTT.

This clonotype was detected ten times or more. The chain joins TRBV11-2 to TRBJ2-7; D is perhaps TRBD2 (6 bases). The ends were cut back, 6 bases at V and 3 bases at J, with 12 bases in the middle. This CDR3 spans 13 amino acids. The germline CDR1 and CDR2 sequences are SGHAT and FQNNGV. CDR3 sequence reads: CASRPPGVYEQYF. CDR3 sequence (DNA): TGTGCCAGCAGACCACCGGGGGTCTACGAGCAGTACTTC.

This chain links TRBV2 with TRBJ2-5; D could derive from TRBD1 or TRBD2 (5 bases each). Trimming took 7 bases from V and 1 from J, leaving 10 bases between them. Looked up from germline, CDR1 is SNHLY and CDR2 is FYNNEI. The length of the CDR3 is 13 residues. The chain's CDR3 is CASKGTIQETQYF. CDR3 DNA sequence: TGTGCCAGCAAGGGGACCATCCAAGAGACCCAGTACTTC.

Written as DNA, the CDR3 is TGTGCCAGCAGCCAAGTCATGACCGGCTTCGAGCAGTACTTC. Protein sequence: CASSQVMTGFEQYF. The genes are TRBV3-1 and TRBJ2-7; D unresolved. The CDR3 loop spans 14 amino acids. CDR1 and CDR2 from the germline V gene are LGHDT and YNNKEL (reference sequence). Trimming pared 1 base from V and 6 bases from J, leaving 13 bases between.

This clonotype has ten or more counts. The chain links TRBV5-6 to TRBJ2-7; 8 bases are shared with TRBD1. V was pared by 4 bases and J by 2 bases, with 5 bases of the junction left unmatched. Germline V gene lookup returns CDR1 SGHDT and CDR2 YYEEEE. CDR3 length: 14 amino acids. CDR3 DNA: TGTGCCAGCAGCATTGGGACAGGAGCCTACGAGCAGTACTTC. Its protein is CASSIGTGAYEQYF.

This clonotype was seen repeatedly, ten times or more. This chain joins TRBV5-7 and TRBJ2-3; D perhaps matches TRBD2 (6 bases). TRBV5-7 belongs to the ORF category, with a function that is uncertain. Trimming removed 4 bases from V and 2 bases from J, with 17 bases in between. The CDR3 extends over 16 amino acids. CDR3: CASSPHVAVDTDTQYF. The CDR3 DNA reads TGTGCCAGCAGCCCCCACGTAGCGGTGGACACAGATACGCAGTATTTT.

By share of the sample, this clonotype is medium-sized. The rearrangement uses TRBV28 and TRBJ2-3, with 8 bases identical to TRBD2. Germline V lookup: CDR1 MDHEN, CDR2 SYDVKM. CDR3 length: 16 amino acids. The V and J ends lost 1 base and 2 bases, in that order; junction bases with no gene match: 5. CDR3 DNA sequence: TGTGCCAGCAGTTTATCGGGACTAGATTTCACAGATACGCAGTATTTT. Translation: CASSLSGLDFTDTQYF.

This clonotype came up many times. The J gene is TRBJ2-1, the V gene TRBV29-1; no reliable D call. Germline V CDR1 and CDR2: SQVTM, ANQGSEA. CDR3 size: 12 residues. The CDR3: CTVGRNYNEQFF. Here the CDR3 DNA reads TGCACCGTAGGTCGGAACTACAATGAGCAGTTCTTC.

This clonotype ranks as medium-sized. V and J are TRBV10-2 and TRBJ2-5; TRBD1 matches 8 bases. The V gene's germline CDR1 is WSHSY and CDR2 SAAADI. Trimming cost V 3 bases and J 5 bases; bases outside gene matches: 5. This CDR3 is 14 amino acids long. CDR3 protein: CASSEDRGGETQYF. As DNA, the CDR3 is TGCGCCAGCAGTGAAGACAGGGGCGGCGAGACCCAGTACTTC.

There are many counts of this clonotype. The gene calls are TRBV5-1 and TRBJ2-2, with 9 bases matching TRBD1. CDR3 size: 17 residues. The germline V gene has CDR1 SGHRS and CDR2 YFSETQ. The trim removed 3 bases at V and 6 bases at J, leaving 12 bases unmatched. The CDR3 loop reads CASSSDGQGHGSGELFF. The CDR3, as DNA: TGCGCCAGCAGCTCCGATGGACAGGGGCATGGATCCGGGGAGCTGTTTTTT.

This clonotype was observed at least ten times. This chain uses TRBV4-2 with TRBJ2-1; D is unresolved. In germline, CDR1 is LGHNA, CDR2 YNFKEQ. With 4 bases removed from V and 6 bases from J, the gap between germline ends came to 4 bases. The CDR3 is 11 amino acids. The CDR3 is CASSLLNEQFF. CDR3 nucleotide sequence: TGTGCCAGCAGCCTCCTCAATGAGCAGTTCTTC.

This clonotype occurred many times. CDR3 loop: CSASPVEGGGWVTQFF. The CDR3 bases are TGCAGTGCTAGCCCCGTCGAGGGGGGGGGTTGGGTTACGCAGTTCTTC. The rearrangement joins TRBV20-1 to TRBJ2-1; possibly TRBD2 for D (7 bases). V was clipped by 3 bases and J by 12 bases, with 27 bases between them. The CDR3 is 16 residues long. Germline CDR1 and CDR2: DFQATT and SNEGSKA (reference sequence).

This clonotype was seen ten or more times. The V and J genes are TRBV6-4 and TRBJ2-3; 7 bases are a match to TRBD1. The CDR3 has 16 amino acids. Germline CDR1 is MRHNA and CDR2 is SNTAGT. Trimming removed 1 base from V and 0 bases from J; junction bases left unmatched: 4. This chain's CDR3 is CASSDFAGGSTDTQYF. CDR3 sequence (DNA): TGTGCCAGCAGTGACTTCGCAGGGGGTAGCACAGATACGCAGTATTTT.

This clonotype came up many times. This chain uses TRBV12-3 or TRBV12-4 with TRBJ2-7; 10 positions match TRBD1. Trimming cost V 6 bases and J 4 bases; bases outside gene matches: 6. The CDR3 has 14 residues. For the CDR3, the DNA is TGTGCCAGCAGATCCGGGACAGGGGTATACGAGCAGTACTTC. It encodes CASRSGTGVYEQYF.

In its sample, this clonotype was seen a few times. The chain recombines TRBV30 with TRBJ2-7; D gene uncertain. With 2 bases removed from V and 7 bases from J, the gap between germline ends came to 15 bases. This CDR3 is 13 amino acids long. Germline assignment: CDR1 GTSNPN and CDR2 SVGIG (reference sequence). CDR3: CAWSMALYDEQYF. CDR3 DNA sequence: TGTGCCTGGAGTATGGCCCTTTATGATGAGCAGTACTTC.

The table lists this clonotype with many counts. The CDR3 sequence is CASSSWLAGGNTDTQYF. CDR3 nucleotides: TGTGCCAGCAGCTCCTGGTTGGCTGGGGGAAACACAGATACGCAGTATTTT. The chain combines TRBV11-2 with TRBJ2-3; TRBD1 or TRBD2 may be the D gene (5 bases each). Trimming took off 4 bases at V and 2 bases at J, with 19 bases between the two ends. Germline CDR1 and CDR2: SGHAT and FQNNGV. CDR3 length equals 17 residues. The whole variable domain, remainder taken from reference TRBV11-2 and TRBJ2-3, is EAGVAQSPRYKIIEKRQSVAFWCNPISGHATLYWYQQILGQGPKLLIQFQNNGVVDDSQLPKDRFSAERLKGVDSTLKIQPAKLEDSAVYLCASSSWLAGGNTDTQYFGPGTRLTVL.

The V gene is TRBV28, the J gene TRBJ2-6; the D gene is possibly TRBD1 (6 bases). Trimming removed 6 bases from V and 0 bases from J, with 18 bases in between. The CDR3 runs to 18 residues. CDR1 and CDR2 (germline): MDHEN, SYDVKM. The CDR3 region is CASSLGDTDFSGANVLTF. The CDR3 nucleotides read TGTGCCAGCAGCCTTGGGGACACCGACTTCTCTGGGGCCAACGTCCTGACTTTC. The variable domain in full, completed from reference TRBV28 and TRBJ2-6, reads DVKVTQSSRYLVKRTGEKVFLECVQDMDHENMFWYRQDPGLGLRLIYFSYDVKMKEKGDIPEGYSVSREKKERFSLILESASTNQTSMYLCASSLGDTDFSGANVLTFGAGSRLTVL.

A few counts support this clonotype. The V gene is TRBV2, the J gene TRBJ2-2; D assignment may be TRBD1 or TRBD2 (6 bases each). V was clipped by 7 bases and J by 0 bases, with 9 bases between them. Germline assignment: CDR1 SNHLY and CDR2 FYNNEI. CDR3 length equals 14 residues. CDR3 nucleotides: TGTGCCAGCACCGGGGGCCCGAACACCGGGGAGCTGTTTTTT. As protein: CASTGGPNTGELFF.

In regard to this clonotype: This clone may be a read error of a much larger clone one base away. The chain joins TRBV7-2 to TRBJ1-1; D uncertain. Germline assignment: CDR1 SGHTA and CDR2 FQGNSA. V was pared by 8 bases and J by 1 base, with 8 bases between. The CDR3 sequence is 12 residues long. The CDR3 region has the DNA TGTGCCAGCCTTTTCGGGAACACTGAAGCTTTCTTT. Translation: CASLFGNTEAFF.

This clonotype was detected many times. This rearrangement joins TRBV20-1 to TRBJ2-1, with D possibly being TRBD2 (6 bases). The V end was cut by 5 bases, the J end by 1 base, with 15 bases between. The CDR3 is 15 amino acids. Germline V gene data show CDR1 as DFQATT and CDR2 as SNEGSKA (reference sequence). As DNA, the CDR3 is TGCAGTGCTCCTGCTGGGGACTTGTCCTACAATGAGCAGTTCTTC. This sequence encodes CSAPAGDLSYNEQFF.

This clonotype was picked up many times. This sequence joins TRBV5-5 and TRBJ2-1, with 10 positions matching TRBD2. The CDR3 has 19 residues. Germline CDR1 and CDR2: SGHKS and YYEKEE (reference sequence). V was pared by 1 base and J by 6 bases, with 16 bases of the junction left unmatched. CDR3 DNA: TGTGCCAGCAGCTTGTTTTTAGCGGGGGGCGGGATACAATCCAATGAGCAGTTCTTC. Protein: CASSLFLAGGGIQSNEQFF. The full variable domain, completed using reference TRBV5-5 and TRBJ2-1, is DAGVTQSPTHLIKTRGQQVTLRCSPISGHKSVSWYQQVLGQGPQFIFQYYEKEERGRGNFPDRFSARQFPNYSSELNVNALLLGDSALYLCASSLFLAGGGIQSNEQFFGPGTRLTVL.

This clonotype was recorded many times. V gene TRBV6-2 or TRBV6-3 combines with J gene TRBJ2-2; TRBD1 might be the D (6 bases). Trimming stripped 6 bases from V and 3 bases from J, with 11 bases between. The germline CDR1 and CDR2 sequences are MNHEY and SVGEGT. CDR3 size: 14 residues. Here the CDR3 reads CASSLTGDTGELFF. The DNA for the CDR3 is TGTGCCAGCAGCCTGACAGGCGACACCGGGGAGCTGTTTTTT.

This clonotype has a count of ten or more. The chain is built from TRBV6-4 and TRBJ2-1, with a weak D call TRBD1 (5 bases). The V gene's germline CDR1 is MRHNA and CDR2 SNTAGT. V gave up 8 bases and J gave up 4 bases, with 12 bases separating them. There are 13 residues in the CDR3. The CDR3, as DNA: TGTGCCAGCTCCTCGACAGAATACAATGAGCAGTTCTTC. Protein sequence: CASSSTEYNEQFF.

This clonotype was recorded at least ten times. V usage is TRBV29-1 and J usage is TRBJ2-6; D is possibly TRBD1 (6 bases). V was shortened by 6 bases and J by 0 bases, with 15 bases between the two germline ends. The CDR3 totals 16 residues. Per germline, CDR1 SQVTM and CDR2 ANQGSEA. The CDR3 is CSVKGDLLSGANVLTF. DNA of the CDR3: TGCAGCGTGAAGGGGGACCTACTCTCTGGGGCCAACGTCCTGACTTTC. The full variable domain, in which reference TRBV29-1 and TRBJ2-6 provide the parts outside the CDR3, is SAVISQKPSRDICQRGTSLTIQCQVDSQVTMMFWYRQQPGQSLTLIATANQGSEATYESGFVIDKFPISRPNLTFSTLTVSNMSPEDSSIYLCSVKGDLLSGANVLTFGAGSRLTVL.

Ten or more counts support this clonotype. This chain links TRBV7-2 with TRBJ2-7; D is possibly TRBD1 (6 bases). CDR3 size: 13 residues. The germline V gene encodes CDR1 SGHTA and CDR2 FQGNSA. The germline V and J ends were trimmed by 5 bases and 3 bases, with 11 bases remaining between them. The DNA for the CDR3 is TGTGCCAGCAGCCCAGGACAGCTCTACGAGCAGTACTTC. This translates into CASSPGQLYEQYF. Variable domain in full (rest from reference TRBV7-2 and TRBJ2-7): GAGVSQSPSNKVTEKGKDVELRCDPISGHTALYWYRQSLGQGLEFLIYFQGNSAPDKSGLPSDRFSAERTGGSVSTLTIQRTQQEDSAVYLCASSPGQLYEQYFGPGTRLTVT.

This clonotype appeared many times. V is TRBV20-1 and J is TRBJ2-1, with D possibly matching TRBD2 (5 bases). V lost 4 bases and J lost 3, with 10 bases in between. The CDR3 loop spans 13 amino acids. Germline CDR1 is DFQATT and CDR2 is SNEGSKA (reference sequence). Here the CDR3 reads CSAKRRDYNEQFF. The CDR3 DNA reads TGCAGTGCTAAACGACGGGACTACAATGAGCAGTTCTTC.